This T cell receptor (beta chain) was profiled in a study of a mutant IDH1 vaccine in newly diagnosed glioma. Looking at the study overall: Treated patients, averaging 40.4 years, were about 62% male and around 40% female. Earlier therapy was either radiotherapy, temozolomide, or both, and most got both.

On this clone: Its antigen is still unknown.

Germline CDR1 reads SGHTA; CDR2 reads FQGNSA. With 2 bases removed from V and 1 base from J, the gap between germline ends came to 3 bases. The CDR3 has 13 residues. Study observations and caveats: Alterations occurring in top peripheral T cell clonotypes seemed unrelated to pseudoprogression.

Generated by immunoSEQ multiplex PCR, the TCRdb table keeps only in-frame clones and is missing some. The sample consists of 90,000 to 100,000 clones, about 90% of them appearing once. Regarding time point: baseline, week 1 (first vaccination visit). Described treatment: pre-vaccination baseline after standard-of-care therapy. The study enrolled donors with new WHO grade 3 or 4 IDH1-mutant, ATRX-lost astrocytomas. This sequence joins TRBV7-2 and TRBJ1-5; D gene unclear. The receptor's source is a woman aged 45 to 65 with glioma. Sequencing was performed on PBMCs, taken from a glioma patient treated with radiotherapy, temozolomide or both. The CDR3 DNA is TGTGCCAGCAGCTTAATAAGCAATCAGCCCCAGCATTTT. Translated: CASSLISNQPQHF.